The entry that follows covers one T cell receptor (beta chain) sequence. What it recognizes is unknown. Other DNA variants within this sample encode the same CDR3. The entry originates in a study of beta chain features in type 1 diabetes. In the study overall: Patients did not differ from healthy donors in age, gender or cell yield. General observations from the study: Sequencing from cDNA could over-represent high-TCR-expressing cells. All four CD4+ subsets from Type 1 diabetes patients carried moderately but significantly shorter TCRB CDR3s.

V lost 2 bases and J 4 bases, leaving 6 bases between the germline ends. The CDR3 runs to 11 residues. Germline CDR1 GTSNPN, CDR2 SVGIG (reference sequence). Sequencing targeted expressed TCRB transcripts, as all isolated RNA had been reverse transcribed. Profiling relied on immunoSEQ multiplex PCR, and the TCRdb table lists in-frame clones only, not all of them. The sample records 250,000 or so clones, around 68% being singletons. Sequenced: naive CD4+ T cells from blood. The clonotype originates from a man aged 25 to 45 in good health. The J gene is TRBJ2-7, the V gene TRBV30, with a possible D match to TRBD1 (5 bases). The CDR3 region has the DNA TGTGCCTGGAGTAGGGGATACGAGCAGTACTTC. It encodes CAWSRGYEQYF.